A selection of T cell receptor beta chains follows, all from one sample in a study of healthy donors' naive CD4 and CD8 T cells. A single record per CDR3 protein comes from TCRdb applying MiXCR to the reads. The profile shows 200,000 or so distinct CDR3 sequences, about four fifths of them singletons. Sequenced sample: naive CD4+ and CD8+ T cells sorted from blood, pooled from several donors. These receptors all come from a pool of human donors in good health; the sample pools cells from several healthy donors. The CDR3 runs from the conserved cysteine through the conserved F or W. D genes are given only for firm matches. The size entry is marked missing in some rows and otherwise reads once, few, many or a size class.

J gene	D gene	V gene	clone size	CDR3 DNA	CDR3 protein
TRBJ2-7	TRBD2	TRBV19	-	TGTGCCAGTAGTATGGGACTAGCGGGAGCGGGGTACGAGCAGTACTTC	CASSMGLAGAGYEQYF
TRBJ2-3	-	TRBV5-4	-	TGTGCCAGCAGCCACCCAAGCGGCACAGATACGCAGTATTTT	CASSHPSGTDTQYF
TRBJ1-1	TRBD1	TRBV6-6	-	TGTGCCAGCAGTTACTTCCAAGGGACAGGGGGCACTGAAGCTTTCTTT	CASSYFQGTGGTEAFF
TRBJ1-5	-	TRBV29-1	-	TGCAGCTTAAGACACCCGAGCAATCAGCCCCAGCATTTT	CSLRHPSNQPQHF
TRBJ2-5	TRBD1	TRBV6-5	-	TGTGCCAGCACCCTAAATACAGGGGAAAGGCAAGAGACCCAGTACTTC	CASTLNTGERQETQYF
TRBJ1-3	-	TRBV6-5	few	TGTGCCAGCAGTAAGAAGGCCGGCCAGGGAATAGGAAACACCATATATTTT	CASSKKAGQGIGNTIYF
TRBJ2-3	TRBD1	TRBV19	-	TGTGCCAGTAGTAAGGGACAGAACACAGATACGCAGTATTTT	CASSKGQNTDTQYF
TRBJ2-2	-	TRBV6-5	-	TGTGCCAGCAGGAAGAAACCGGGACCTAAGAACACCGGGGAGCTGTTTTTT	CASRKKPGPKNTGELFF
TRBJ2-3	TRBD1	TRBV29-1	-	TGCAGCGCGAGGGACAGGACGACAGATACGCAGTATTTT	CSARDRTTDTQYF
TRBJ2-3	-	TRBV27	-	TGTGCCAGCAGTCCCCTACGCACAGATACGCAGTATTTT	CASSPLRTDTQYF
TRBJ2-1	TRBD2	TRBV19	-	TGTGCCAGTAGTATATACAGCGGGAGCTCCTACAATGAGCAGTTCTTC	CASSIYSGSSYNEQFF
TRBJ2-1	-	TRBV12-3/TRBV12-4	-	TGTGCCAGCAGTTTTGGTAGGACCCCGTCATCCTACAATGAGCAGTTCTTC	CASSFGRTPSSYNEQFF
TRBJ2-1	TRBD1	TRBV19	-	TGTGCCAGTTTTGGACAGGGCAAAAGCTCCTACAATGAGCAGTTCTTC	CASFGQGKSSYNEQFF
TRBJ2-3	TRBD1	TRBV11-3	-	TGTGCCAGCAGCCCAAGACAGGGGGCCGGGACAGATACGCAGTATTTT	CASSPRQGAGTDTQYF
TRBJ2-1	-	TRBV12-3/TRBV12-4	-	TGTGCCAGCAGTTTACGCCAGGAGTTCAATGAGCAGTTCTTC	CASSLRQEFNEQFF
TRBJ1-1	TRBD1	TRBV6-5	-	TGTGCCAGCAGCAACACGAGGGGGCAGGGGGTAACTGAAGCTTTCTTT	CASSNTRGQGVTEAFF
TRBJ1-6	TRBD1	TRBV27	-	TGTGCCAGCAGACTAACAGGGGCTGGTTCACCCCTCCACTTT	CASRLTGAGSPLHF